One sample yielded the 17 T cell receptor beta chains listed below, sequenced in a study of blood T cell repertoires in COVID-19. Assay used: immunoSEQ multiplex PCR; TCRdb lists only in-frame clones, some missing. The top ten hold 1% of the sample, which has some 350,000 clones, 75% to 90% seen once. The sample was PBMCs or T cells enriched from blood (not recorded which). The receptor source for this set is a man aged 18 to 29 who had recovered from COVID-19.

The V gene is TRBV19, the J gene TRBJ2-3; D perhaps matches TRBD2 (7 bases). Trimming stripped 3 bases from V and 6 bases from J, with 13 bases between. There are 14 residues in the CDR3. Germline V gives CDR1 LNHDA, CDR2 SQIVND (reference sequence). The CDR3 DNA reads TGTGCCAGTAGTATGTTCGGGGGGCGTGATACGCAGTATTTT. It is translated as CASSMFGGRDTQYF.

This CDR3 reads CAWSSCVPQHF. In DNA, the CDR3 is TGTGCCTGGAGTTCCTGCGTGCCCCAGCATTTT. The chain is built from TRBV30 and TRBJ1-5; D gene ambiguous. With 2 bases removed from V and 9 bases from J, the gap between germline ends came to 8 bases. Germline CDR1 reads GTSNPN; CDR2 reads SVGIG (reference sequence). CDR3 size: 11 residues.

The chain couples TRBV10-3 to TRBJ1-2, with D perhaps matching TRBD1 (6 bases). This CDR3 contains 16 residues. V lost 4 bases and J 4 bases, leaving 19 bases between the germline ends. Germline lookup yields CDR1 ENHRY and CDR2 SYGVKD. The CDR3 coding sequence is TGTGCCATCAGTGCGGACTTCAGGGTAGGGGGCTATGGCTACACCTTC. It translates to CAISADFRVGGYGYTF.

In this sample, this clone turned up once. The conserved closing phenylalanine or tryptophan is absent in this CDR3, likely reflecting a read error. The DNA is omitted, as the CDR3 cannot be located on it reliably, and the CDR3 follows TCRdb's listing. The chain links TRBV19 to TRBJ2-3; TRBD2 was called by the table and not checked on the DNA. Counting both end residues, the CDR3 totals 13 amino acids. Per the germline V gene, CDR1 is LNHDA and CDR2 is SQIVND (reference sequence). Here the CDR3 reads CASSMQSGTSVTI.

In DNA form, the CDR3 reads TGTGCCAGCAGCCCTAGCGGGAGGGACACCGGGGAGCTGTTTTTT. Protein sequence: CASSPSGRDTGELFF. This chain uses TRBV11-2 with TRBJ2-2, with 12 bases matching TRBD2. V gave up 5 bases and J gave up 3 bases; unmatched junction bases: 1. Germline CDR1 is SGHAT and CDR2 is FQNNGV. The CDR3 extends over 15 amino acids. Full variable domain (remainder filled in from reference TRBV11-2 and TRBJ2-2): EAGVAQSPRYKIIEKRQSVAFWCNPISGHATLYWYQQILGQGPKLLIQFQNNGVVDDSQLPKDRFSAERLKGVDSTLKIQPAKLEDSAVYLCASSPSGRDTGELFFGEGSRLTVL.

This clone was seen more than once but under ten times. The chain couples TRBV30 to TRBJ1-5; TRBD1 might be the D (6 bases). This CDR3 region has 13 residues. V lost 0 bases and J lost 5, with 8 bases in between. Germline-derived CDR1 and CDR2 are GTSNPN and SVGIG (reference sequence). This chain's CDR3 is CAWSVKGDQPQHF. For the CDR3, the DNA is TGTGCCTGGAGTGTAAAGGGGGATCAGCCCCAGCATTTT. Combining the CDR3 with reference TRBV30 and TRBJ1-5 gives the whole variable domain SQTIHQWPATLVQPVGSPLSLECTVEGTSNPNLYWYRQAAGRGLQLLFYSVGIGQISSEVPQNLSASRPQDRQFILSSKKLLLSDSGFYLCAWSVKGDQPQHFGDGTRLSIL.

The chain is built from TRBV5-1 and TRBJ1-4; D is perhaps TRBD1 (6 bases). This CDR3 spans 14 amino acids. Trimming shortened V by 4 bases and J by 4 bases, and 11 bases separated the two germline ends. CDR1 and CDR2 from the germline V gene are SGHRS and YFSETQ. Here the CDR3 DNA reads TGCGCCAGCAGCCGCGGACAGTTTAATGAAAAACTGTTTTTT. It codes for CASSRGQFNEKLFF.

V and J are TRBV19 and TRBJ1-5; TRBD1 matches 7 bases. CDR3 length: 13 residues. Trimming took 5 bases from V and 9 from J; bases not matched to a gene: 7. CDR1 is LNHDA, CDR2 SQIVND, per germline (reference sequence). The CDR3 sequence: CASSASGGRPQHF. The CDR3, as DNA: TGTGCCAGTAGTGCTTCAGGGGGACGGCCCCAGCATTTT. The full variable domain, its missing parts supplied by reference TRBV19 and TRBJ1-5, is DGGITQSPKYLFRKEGQNVTLSCEQNLNHDAMYWYRQDPGQGLRLIYYSQIVNDFQKGDIAEGYSVSREKKESFPLTVTSAQKNPTAFYLCASSASGGRPQHFGDGTRLSIL.

The chain's CDR3 is CASSLYGLAGDEQFF. The DNA of the CDR3 is TGTGCCAGCAGCTTATATGGACTAGCTGGTGATGAGCAGTTCTTC. The chain uses TRBV7-2 and TRBJ2-1; 8 bases match TRBD2. Looked up from germline, CDR1 is SGHTA and CDR2 is FQGNSA. V trimming: 2 bases; J trimming: 8 bases; junction bases outside the gene matches: 8. The CDR3 length is 15 residues.

Note on this clone: One junction end does not reproduce the germline sequence, and a read error may be involved. CDR3 in DNA: TGTGCCATCGGTGAGGGGGCCGTTACTAATGAAAAACTGTTTTTT. It specifies CAIGEGAVTNEKLFF. The V call is TRBV10-3, the J call TRBJ1-4, with 7 bases that match TRBD1. Germline V lookup: CDR1 ENHRY, CDR2 SYGVKD. The CDR3 contains 15 residues.

The chain carries TRBV3-1 (or the pseudogene TRBV3-2) and TRBJ1-1; the D gene is possibly TRBD1 (5 bases). V shed 0 bases and J shed 7 bases, with 12 bases lying between them. The germline V gene encodes CDR1 LGHDT and CDR2 YNNKEL (reference sequence). This CDR3 has 14 amino acids. CDR3: CASSQDGGVNEAFF. As DNA, the CDR3 is TGTGCCAGCAGCCAAGATGGAGGGGTAAATGAAGCTTTCTTT.

The gene calls are TRBV2 and TRBJ1-1; unclear D gene. This CDR3 has 11 amino acids. The V gene's germline CDR1 is SNHLY and CDR2 FYNNEI. Trimming cost V 0 bases and J 11 bases, with 7 bases left between them. For the CDR3, the DNA is TGTGCCAGCAGTGAAGCTTTAGTGGCTTTCTTT. Protein product: CASSEALVAFF.

The chain is built from TRBV19 and TRBJ2-1, with TRBD1 matching 7 bases. CDR3 length: 14 residues. Germline V gives CDR1 LNHDA, CDR2 SQIVND (reference sequence). J gave up 7 bases and V 6 bases, and 9 bases lay outside the gene matches. CDR3 nucleotide sequence: TGTGCCAGTAGACCCTGGACAGGACGAAATGAGCAGTTCTTC. It yields the protein CASRPWTGRNEQFF.

The rearrangement uses TRBV7-9 and TRBJ2-1; no firm D call. Germline lookup yields CDR1 SEHNR and CDR2 FQNEAQ (reference sequence). The germline V and J ends were trimmed by 5 bases and 10 bases, with 6 bases remaining between them. This CDR3 is built from 10 residues. CDR3 loop: CASSRIEQFF. The CDR3 region has the DNA TGTGCCAGCAGCCGTATAGAGCAGTTCTTC.

This rearrangement joins TRBV5-1 to TRBJ1-2; 7 nucleotides align to TRBD1. The ends lost 1 base at V and 2 bases at J; junction bases unmatched: 14. The germline V gene has CDR1 SGHRS and CDR2 YFSETQ. The CDR3 has 18 residues. CDR3 in amino acids: CASSLRHRGEEGNYGYTF. Written as DNA, the CDR3 is TGCGCCAGCAGCTTGAGGCACAGGGGTGAGGAGGGGAACTATGGCTACACCTTC.

CDR3 in DNA: TGTGCCAGCAGTCTGACAGGAGACTACGAGCAGTACTTC. Its protein is CASSLTGDYEQYF. This chain connects TRBV7-2 to TRBJ2-7, with a possible D match to TRBD1 (6 bases). Between the trimmed V and J ends, which lost 6 bases and 3 bases, there was a span of 12 bases. The CDR3 is made up of 13 amino acids. The V gene's germline CDR1 is SGHTA and CDR2 FQGNSA.

This clone was recorded once. J is TRBJ2-1 and V is TRBV12-5; a weak D match, TRBD2 (6 bases). The CDR3 is made up of 15 amino acids. Per germline, CDR1 LGHNT and CDR2 FRNRAP. Deletions cut 4 bases from V and 0 bases from J, with 10 bases between. CDR3 sequence reads: CASGWGLVSYNEQFF. DNA of the CDR3: TGTGCTAGTGGTTGGGGACTGGTCTCCTACAATGAGCAGTTCTTC.